Described below is a single T cell receptor beta chain sequence and its context. The target antigen is unknown. These data are taken from a study of T cell repertoires in cytomegalovirus infection. Across the whole study: Evidence of both CMV infection and a matching HLA type came from public TCR beta signatures.

TCRdb redid the calling of the reads with MiXCR, one entry per CDR3 protein. The sample holds fewer than 300,000 distinct CDR3 sequences, about a quarter seen once. General study findings and limits: The response measured ex vivo was dominated by TCR beta clonotypes (HLA-C-restricted and CMV-specific).

This receptor was taken from a human donor in good health (CMV status not recorded). Some clones in this sample may be carry-over from other donors' samples. The sample consisted of PBMCs.

The CDR3 nucleotides are TGTGCCAGCAGCTTGGATCCGGGGGGAATTGAAAAACTGTTTTTT. Residues: CASSLDPGGIEKLFF. The V call is TRBV5-4, the J call TRBJ1-4; tentative D call: TRBD1 (5 bases). The V end lost 0 bases, the J end lost 7 bases, and 13 bases lay between the germline ends. CDR3 length equals 15 residues. In germline, CDR1 is SGHNT, CDR2 YYREEE (reference sequence).